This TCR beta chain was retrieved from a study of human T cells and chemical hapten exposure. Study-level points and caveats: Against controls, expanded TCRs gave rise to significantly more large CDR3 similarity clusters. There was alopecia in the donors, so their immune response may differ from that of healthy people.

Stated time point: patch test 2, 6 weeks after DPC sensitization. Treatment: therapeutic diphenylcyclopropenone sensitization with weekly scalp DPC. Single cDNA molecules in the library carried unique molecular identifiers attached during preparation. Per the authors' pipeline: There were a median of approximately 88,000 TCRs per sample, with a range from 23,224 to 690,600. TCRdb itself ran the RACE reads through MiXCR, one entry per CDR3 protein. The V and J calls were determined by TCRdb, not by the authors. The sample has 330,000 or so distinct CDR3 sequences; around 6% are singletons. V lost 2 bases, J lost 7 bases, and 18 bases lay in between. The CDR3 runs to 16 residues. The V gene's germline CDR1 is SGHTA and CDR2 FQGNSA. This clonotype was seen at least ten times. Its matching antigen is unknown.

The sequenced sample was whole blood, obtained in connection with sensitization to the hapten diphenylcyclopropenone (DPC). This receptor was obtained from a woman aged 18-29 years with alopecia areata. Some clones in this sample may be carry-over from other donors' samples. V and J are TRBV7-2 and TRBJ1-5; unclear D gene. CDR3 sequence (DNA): TGTGCCAGCAGCTTAAACCCGCTTCCCACCTGGCAGCCCCAGCATTTT. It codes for CASSLNPLPTWQPQHF.